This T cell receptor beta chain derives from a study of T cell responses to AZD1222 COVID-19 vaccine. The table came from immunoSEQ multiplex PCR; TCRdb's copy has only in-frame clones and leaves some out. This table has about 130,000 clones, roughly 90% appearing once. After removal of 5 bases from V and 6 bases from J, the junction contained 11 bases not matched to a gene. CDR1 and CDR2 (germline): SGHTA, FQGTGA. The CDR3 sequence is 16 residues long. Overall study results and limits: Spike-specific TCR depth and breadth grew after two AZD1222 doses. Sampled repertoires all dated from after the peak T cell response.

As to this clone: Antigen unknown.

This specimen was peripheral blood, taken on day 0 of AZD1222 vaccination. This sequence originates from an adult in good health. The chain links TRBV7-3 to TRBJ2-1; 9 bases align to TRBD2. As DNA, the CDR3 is TGTGCCAGCAGCCTATCTTCTAGCGGGATGGGCAATGAGCAGTTCTTC. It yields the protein CASSLSSSGMGNEQFF.